Listed below are T cell receptor beta chains from one sample, sequenced in a study of blood T cell repertoires in COVID-19. Assay used: immunoSEQ multiplex PCR; TCRdb lists only in-frame clones, some missing. The repertoire holds roughly 15,000 clones, with approximately 84% as singletons. The sample consisted of peripheral blood. All receptors derive from a human donor in a cohort sampled during active COVID-19. Each CDR3 is given with its conserved first and last residue. The order of the fields is clone size, J gene, V gene, D gene, CDR3 DNA, CDR3 protein. D genes are given only for firm matches. Where a row states a size, it is once, few, many or the class of an expanded clone; other rows omit it.

clone size: NA
J gene: TRBJ2-1
V gene: TRBV9
D gene: NA
CDR3 DNA: TGTGCCAGCAGCGTAGTCGGAGATAGCGATGAGCAGTTCTTC
CDR3 protein: CASSVVGDSDEQFF

clone size: once
J gene: TRBJ1-2
V gene: TRBV6-1
D gene: NA
CDR3 DNA: TGTGCCAGCAGTGACAGAAACTATGGCTACACCTTC
CDR3 protein: CASSDRNYGYTF

clone size: NA
J gene: TRBJ2-5
V gene: TRBV28
D gene: TRBD2
CDR3 DNA: TGTGCCAGCAGTCCCCTTAGCGGGAGCGGGATAGGGGAGACCCAGTACTTC
CDR3 protein: CASSPLSGSGIGETQYF

clone size: NA
J gene: TRBJ2-1
V gene: TRBV27
D gene: TRBD1
CDR3 DNA: TGTGCCAGCAGCCCCGGGACAGGGAACTACAATGAGCAGTTCTTC
CDR3 protein: CASSPGTGNYNEQFF

clone size: NA
J gene: TRBJ2-7
V gene: TRBV2
D gene: TRBD2
CDR3 DNA: TGTGCCTTGGCGGGAGACGACTACGAGCAGTACTTC
CDR3 protein: CALAGDDYEQYF

clone size: medium-sized
J gene: TRBJ2-7
V gene: TRBV6-2/TRBV6-3
D gene: NA
CDR3 DNA: TGTGCCAGCAGTTACCAGGGCTACGAGCAGTACTTC
CDR3 protein: CASSYQGYEQYF

clone size: NA
J gene: TRBJ2-7
V gene: TRBV7-6
D gene: TRBD1
CDR3 DNA: TGTGCCAGCAGCCCCGGGACAGGGTCCTCCTACGAGCAGTACTTC
CDR3 protein: CASSPGTGSSYEQYF

clone size: NA
J gene: TRBJ2-2
V gene: TRBV12-3/TRBV12-4
D gene: NA
CDR3 DNA: TGTGCCAGCACCCCTACTATGACCGGGGAGCTGTTTTTT
CDR3 protein: CASTPTMTGELFF

clone size: NA
J gene: TRBJ2-2
V gene: TRBV11-3
D gene: NA
CDR3 DNA: TGTGCCAGCAGCTTAGGGATACTAGGGAACACCGGGGAGCTGTTTTTT
CDR3 protein: CASSLGILGNTGELFF

clone size: NA
J gene: TRBJ1-2
V gene: TRBV15
D gene: NA
CDR3 DNA: TGTGCCACCAGCAGAGACTTGGACACCTCTCACTATGGCTACACCTTC
CDR3 protein: CATSRDLDTSHYGYTF

clone size: NA
J gene: TRBJ2-1
V gene: TRBV7-9
D gene: TRBD2
CDR3 DNA: TGTGCCAGCAGCCGGACTAGCGGGGGCGGTTCGTACAATGAGCAGTTCTTC
CDR3 protein: CASSRTSGGGSYNEQFF

clone size: NA
J gene: TRBJ1-5
V gene: TRBV28
D gene: NA
CDR3 DNA: TGTGCCAGCAGTTTGATGGGGACACTGAATAGCAATCAGCCCCAGCATTTT
CDR3 protein: CASSLMGTLNSNQPQHF

clone size: NA
J gene: TRBJ1-4
V gene: TRBV6-4
D gene: TRBD1
CDR3 DNA: TGTGCCACGGGACAGCTACACCCAACTAATGAAAAACTGTTTTTT
CDR3 protein: CATGQLHPTNEKLFF

clone size: NA
J gene: TRBJ1-2
V gene: TRBV6-5
D gene: NA
CDR3 DNA: TGTGCCAGCCAACTCTTAAATGGCTACACCTTC
CDR3 protein: CASQLLNGYTF

clone size: NA
J gene: TRBJ2-3
V gene: TRBV10-3
D gene: NA
CDR3 DNA: TGTGCCATCAGTGAAGAGGGAGACGGCACAGATACGCAGTATTTT
CDR3 protein: CAISEEGDGTDTQYF

clone size: NA
J gene: TRBJ2-7
V gene: TRBV5-1
D gene: NA
CDR3 DNA: TGCGCCAGCAGCTTGTCGGGACAAACCTCCTACGAGCAGTACTTC
CDR3 protein: CASSLSGQTSYEQYF

clone size: many
J gene: TRBJ1-1
V gene: TRBV27
D gene: NA
CDR3 DNA: TGTGCCAGCACCCCGCAGGGCATGAACACTGAAGCTTTCTTT
CDR3 protein: CASTPQGMNTEAFF

clone size: NA
J gene: TRBJ2-1
V gene: TRBV13
D gene: TRBD2
CDR3 DNA: TGTGCCAGCAGCTTAGCGCGGGAGTCGTATGAGCAGTTCTTC
CDR3 protein: CASSLARESYEQFF

clone size: NA
J gene: TRBJ1-1
V gene: TRBV21-1
D gene: NA
CDR3 DNA: TGTGCCAGCAGCAAAGTGAGGGACATGAACACTGAAGCTTTCTTT
CDR3 protein: CASSKVRDMNTEAFF

clone size: NA
J gene: TRBJ2-7
V gene: TRBV19
D gene: NA
CDR3 DNA: TGTGCCAGTAGCGGGAGATTGAGAAACTACGAGCAGTACTTC
CDR3 protein: CASSGRLRNYEQYF

clone size: NA
J gene: TRBJ1-2
V gene: TRBV11-3
D gene: NA
CDR3 DNA: TGTGCCAGCAGCTTTGCTCCCCCCCGGGGAAGGGCTAACTATGGCTACACCTTC
CDR3 protein: CASSFAPPRGRANYGYTF

clone size: NA
J gene: TRBJ1-6
V gene: TRBV3-1/TRBV3-2
D gene: TRBD1
CDR3 DNA: TGTGCCAGCTGTTTAAGGGACAGGGGGAGTTCACCCCTCCACTTT
CDR3 protein: CASCLRDRGSSPLHF

clone size: NA
J gene: TRBJ2-7
V gene: TRBV6-5
D gene: TRBD2
CDR3 DNA: TGTGCCAGCAGTCCGACTAGCCCGGAGGGGCAGTACTTC
CDR3 protein: CASSPTSPEGQYF

clone size: once
J gene: TRBJ2-7
V gene: TRBV4-2
D gene: NA
CDR3 DNA: TGTGCCAGCAGCCAAGGTACTTCCTACGAGCAGTACTTC
CDR3 protein: CASSQGTSYEQYF

clone size: NA
J gene: TRBJ2-7
V gene: TRBV4-1
D gene: TRBD2
CDR3 DNA: TGCGCCAGCAGCCAAGCGGGGACTAGCGGTTACGAGCAGTACTTC
CDR3 protein: CASSQAGTSGYEQYF

clone size: NA
J gene: TRBJ1-3
V gene: TRBV7-2
D gene: NA
CDR3 DNA: TGTGCCAGCAGCTTGGACTTCTCTGGAAACACCATATATTTT
CDR3 protein: CASSLDFSGNTIYF

clone size: NA
J gene: TRBJ2-7
V gene: TRBV7-2
D gene: TRBD2
CDR3 DNA: TGTGCCAGCAGCTTAAGACTAGCAGGTTCCACCGAGCAGTACTTC
CDR3 protein: CASSLRLAGSTEQYF

clone size: NA
J gene: TRBJ2-1
V gene: TRBV4-3
D gene: TRBD1
CDR3 DNA: TGCGCCAGCAGCCAAGATTGGGGACAGGGCGCCAATGAGCAGTTCTTC
CDR3 protein: CASSQDWGQGANEQFF

clone size: NA
J gene: TRBJ2-7
V gene: TRBV30
D gene: NA
CDR3 DNA: TGTGCCTGGAGTGTATCGGGAATTAACGAGCAGTACTTC
CDR3 protein: CAWSVSGINEQYF